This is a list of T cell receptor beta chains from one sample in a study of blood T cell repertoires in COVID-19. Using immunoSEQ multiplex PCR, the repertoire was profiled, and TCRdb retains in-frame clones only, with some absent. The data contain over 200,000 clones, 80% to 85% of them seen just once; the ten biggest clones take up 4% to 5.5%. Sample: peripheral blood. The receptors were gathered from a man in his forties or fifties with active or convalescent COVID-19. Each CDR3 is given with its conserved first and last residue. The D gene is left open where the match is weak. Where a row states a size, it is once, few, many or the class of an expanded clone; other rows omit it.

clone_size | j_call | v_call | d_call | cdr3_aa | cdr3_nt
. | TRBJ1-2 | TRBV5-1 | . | CASSLDSLLDGYTF | TGCGCCAGCAGCCTAGACAGCTTACTGGATGGCTACACCTTC
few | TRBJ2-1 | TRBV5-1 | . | CASSFSLSGGPSYNEQFF | TGCGCCAGCAGCTTTTCCCTGTCCGGGGGTCCTTCTTACAATGAGCAGTTCTTC
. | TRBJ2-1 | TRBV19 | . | CASSRAGSLNEQFF | TGTGCCAGTAGTAGAGCCGGGAGCCTTAATGAGCAGTTCTTC
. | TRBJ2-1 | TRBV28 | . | CASSSPNEQFF | TGTGCCAGCAGTAGCCCCAATGAGCAGTTCTTC
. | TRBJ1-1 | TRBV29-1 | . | CSVVGTGSNTEAFF | TGCAGCGTTGTAGGAACAGGATCGAACACTGAAGCTTTCTTT
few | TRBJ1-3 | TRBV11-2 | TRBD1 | CASASGTVAGNTIYF | TGTGCCAGCGCCTCCGGGACAGTCGCAGGAAACACCATATATTTT
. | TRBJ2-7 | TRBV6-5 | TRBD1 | CASSARDSSYEQYF | TGTGCCAGCAGCGCCCGGGACAGCTCCTACGAGCAGTACTTC
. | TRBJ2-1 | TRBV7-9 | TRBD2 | CASSFSGANEQFF | TGTGCCAGCAGCTTCAGCGGGGCAAATGAGCAGTTCTTC
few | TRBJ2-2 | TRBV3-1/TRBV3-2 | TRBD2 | CASRASGGAAGELFF | TGTGCCAGCAGGGCTAGCGGGGGGGCCGCCGGGGAGCTGTTTTTT
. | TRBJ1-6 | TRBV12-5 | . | CARGTEGGKKAHF | TGTGCTAGGGGTACGGAGGGGGGGAAAAAAGCTCACTTT
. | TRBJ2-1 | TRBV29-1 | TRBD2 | CSVLLGGGHSYNEQFF | TGCAGCGTTCTACTTGGCGGGGGGCACTCCTACAATGAGCAGTTCTTC
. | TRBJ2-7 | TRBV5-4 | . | CASSPAAPGHEQYF | TGTGCCAGCAGCCCTGCGGCCCCCGGCCACGAGCAGTACTTC
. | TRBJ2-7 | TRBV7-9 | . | CASRGDIYEQYF | TGTGCCAGCAGGGGTGACATCTACGAGCAGTACTTC
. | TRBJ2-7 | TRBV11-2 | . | CASSPLGQGEQYF | TGTGCCAGCAGCCCCTTAGGGCAGGGGGAGCAGTACTTC
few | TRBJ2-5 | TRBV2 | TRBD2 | CASGDRIAGTQYF | TGTGCCAGCGGGGACCGGATAGCGGGGACCCAGTACTTC
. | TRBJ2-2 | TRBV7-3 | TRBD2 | CASSLGGGSTGELFF | TGTGCCAGCAGCTTGGGCGGGGGTAGCACCGGGGAGCTGTTTTTT
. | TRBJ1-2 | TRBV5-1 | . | CASSSGHNYGYTF | TGCGCCAGCAGCTCGGGACATAACTATGGCTACACCTTC
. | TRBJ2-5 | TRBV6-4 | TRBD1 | CASTLGTESKTQYF | TGTGCCAGCACCCTGGGGACAGAGTCCAAGACCCAGTACTTC
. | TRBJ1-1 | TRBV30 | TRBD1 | CAWSPGQVPAFF | TGTGCCTGGAGTCCGGGACAGGTTCCCGCTTTCTTT
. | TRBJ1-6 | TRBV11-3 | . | CASSRRGNSPLHF | TGTGCCAGCAGCCGGCGGGGGAATTCACCCCTCCACTTT
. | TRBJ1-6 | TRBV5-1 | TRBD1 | CASSLGDSSYNSPLHF | TGCGCCAGCAGCTTAGGGGACAGCTCCTATAATTCACCCCTCCACTTT
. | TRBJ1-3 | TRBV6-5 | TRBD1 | CASSRQGLGGNTIYF | TGTGCCAGCAGTCGACAGGGCCTCGGCGGAAACACCATATATTTT
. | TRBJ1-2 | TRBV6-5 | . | CASSREITNYGYTF | TGTGCCAGCAGCCGAGAGATAACTAACTATGGCTACACCTTC
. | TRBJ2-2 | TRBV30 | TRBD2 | CAWSVLLAGGPNTGELFF | TGTGCCTGGAGTGTACTGCTAGCGGGGGGTCCGAACACCGGGGAGCTGTTTTTT
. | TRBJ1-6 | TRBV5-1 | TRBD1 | CASSVGTGYNSPLHF | TGCGCCAGCAGCGTCGGGACAGGTTATAATTCACCCCTCCACTTT
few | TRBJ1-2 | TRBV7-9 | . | CASSLNRAANYGYTF | TGTGCCAGCAGCTTAAACAGGGCGGCTAACTATGGCTACACCTTC
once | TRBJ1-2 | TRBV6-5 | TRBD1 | CASRRDRGPNYGYTF | TGTGCCAGCAGACGGGACAGGGGACCTAACTATGGCTACACCTTC
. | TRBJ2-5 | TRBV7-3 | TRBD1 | CASSLVGTGSGETQYF | TGTGCCAGCAGCTTAGTAGGGACAGGGTCAGGCGAGACCCAGTACTTC
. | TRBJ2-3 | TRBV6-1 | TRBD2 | CASSELWASGGSTDTQYF | TGTGCCAGCAGTGAATTGTGGGCTAGCGGGGGGAGCACAGATACGCAGTATTTT
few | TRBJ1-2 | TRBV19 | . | CASSSQASVVYGYTF | TGTGCCAGTAGTTCACAGGCTAGCGTTGTCTATGGCTACACCTTC
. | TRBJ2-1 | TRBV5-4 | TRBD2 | CASSPRRGGGDEQFF | TGTGCCAGCAGCCCACGGCGCGGGGGGGGAGATGAGCAGTTCTTC
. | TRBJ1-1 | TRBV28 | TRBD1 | CASSFQGQGSKAFF | TGTGCCAGCAGTTTCCAGGGACAGGGATCAAAAGCTTTCTTT
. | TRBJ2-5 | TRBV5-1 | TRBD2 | CASSPRTSGAETQYF | TGCGCCAGCAGCCCCAGGACTAGCGGGGCGGAGACCCAGTACTTC
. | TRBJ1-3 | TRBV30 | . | CAWSEQSSGNTIYF | TGTGCCTGGAGTGAACAGAGCTCTGGAAACACCATATATTTT
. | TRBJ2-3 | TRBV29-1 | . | CSVEVARMVDTQYF | TGCAGCGTTGAGGTGGCCAGGATGGTAGATACGCAGTATTTT
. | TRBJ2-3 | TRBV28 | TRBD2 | CASSLAGGPDTQYF | TGTGCCAGCAGTTTAGCGGGGGGGCCCGATACGCAGTATTTT
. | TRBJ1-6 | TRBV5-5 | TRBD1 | CASSLSGGNSPLHF | TGTGCCAGCAGCTTGTCAGGGGGAAATTCACCCCTCCACTTT
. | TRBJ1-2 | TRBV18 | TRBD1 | CASSPPGDRAYGYTF | TGTGCCAGCTCACCACCGGGGGACAGGGCCTATGGCTACACCTTC
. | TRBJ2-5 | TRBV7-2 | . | CASSPDTGYQETQYF | TGTGCCAGCAGCCCAGACACAGGATACCAAGAGACCCAGTACTTC
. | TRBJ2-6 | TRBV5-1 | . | CASSSQGSGANVLTF | TGCGCCAGCAGTTCCCAGGGGAGCGGGGCCAACGTCCTGACTTTC
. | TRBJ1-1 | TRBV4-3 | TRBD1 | CASSQEIRTGGSEAFF | TGCGCCAGCAGCCAAGAGATTCGGACAGGGGGCAGTGAAGCTTTCTTT
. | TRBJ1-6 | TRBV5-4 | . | CASSRRGDNSPLHF | TGTGCCAGCAGCCGGAGGGGCGATAATTCACCCCTCCACTTT